This T cell receptor beta chain was sequenced during a study of early T cells in non-severe SARS-CoV-2 infection. CDR3 length equals 17 residues. With V trimmed by 2 bases and J by 4 bases, 10 bases remained unmatched. TCRdb passed the 5' RACE reads through MiXCR, listing each CDR3 protein once. The sample includes 35,000 to 50,000 distinct CDR3 sequences, 4.5% to 7% of them seen just once. In this sample, this clonotype turned up many times. The sample was whole blood, taken at baseline. The chain combines TRBV12-3 or TRBV12-4 with TRBJ2-2; 7 nucleotides line up with TRBD2. This TCR was recovered from an adult who was a healthcare worker with PCR-confirmed SARS-CoV-2 infection or an uninfected control (not recorded which). The CDR3 DNA reads TGTGCCAGCAGTTTACGAAGCGGCGGGGGAGGCACCGGGGAGCTGTTTTTT. This codes for CASSLRSGGGGTGELFF.